The 7 T cell receptor beta chains reported below all come from one sample, sequenced in a study of T cells expressing NK-cell markers. TCRdb re-called the 5' RACE reads and gives one entry per CDR3 protein, without DNA. The table gives about 460,000 distinct CDR3 sequences; the top ten clones make up approximately 1.5% of it. Sequenced sample: blood T cells: a sorted CD56 or NKG2C T cell subset, CD4+ or CD8+ T cells, or bulk PBMC T cells (not recorded which). These receptors were obtained from a woman in her 50s in good health.

CDR3 residues: CASSPDLFNYGYTF. The V gene is TRBV12-3 or TRBV12-4, the J gene TRBJ1-2; TCRdb's D call, TRBD1, is unchecked because there is no DNA. CDR3 length equals 14 residues.

The V and J genes are TRBV29-1 and TRBJ1-2; TCRdb's D call, TRBD1, is unchecked because there is no DNA. Germline V gene sequence: CDR1 SQVTM, CDR2 ANQGSEA. This CDR3 region has 15 residues. The CDR3 sequence is CSVEPGQGLGYGYTF.

The rearrangement links TRBV5-1 to TRBJ1-2; the D call of TRBD1 rests on TCRdb alone, since no DNA is present to check it. This CDR3 is 17 amino acids long. Germline lookup yields CDR1 SGHRS and CDR2 YFSETQ. CDR3 in amino acids: CASSPANGGGASDGYTF.

The chain uses TRBV24-1 and TRBJ2-1; TCRdb returns TRBD2, unconfirmable since there is no DNA. The germline V gene has CDR1 KGHDR and CDR2 SFDVKD. This CDR3 is built from 13 residues. The CDR3: CATSSGKVGEQFF.

The chain has TRBV10-3 and TRBJ1-5; lacking DNA, the TRBD1 call made by TCRdb goes unchecked. This CDR3 contains 18 residues. CDR1 and CDR2 from the germline V gene are ENHRY and SYGVKD. The CDR3 sequence is CAISESGERGRSNQPQHF.

The chain recombines TRBV20-1 with TRBJ2-7; TCRdb gives TRBD1 as the D gene, but with no DNA this cannot be confirmed. Germline CDR1 is DFQATT and CDR2 is SNEGSKA (reference sequence). This CDR3 is built from 15 residues. The CDR3 protein is CSAPDVRGPMFEQYF.

V usage is TRBV5-1 and J usage is TRBJ2-5; TCRdb selects TRBD2, and the lack of DNA leaves this call unchecked. Germline CDR1 is SGHRS and CDR2 is YFSETQ. CDR3 length equals 16 residues. CDR3 region: CASSPKLAGGQETQYF.